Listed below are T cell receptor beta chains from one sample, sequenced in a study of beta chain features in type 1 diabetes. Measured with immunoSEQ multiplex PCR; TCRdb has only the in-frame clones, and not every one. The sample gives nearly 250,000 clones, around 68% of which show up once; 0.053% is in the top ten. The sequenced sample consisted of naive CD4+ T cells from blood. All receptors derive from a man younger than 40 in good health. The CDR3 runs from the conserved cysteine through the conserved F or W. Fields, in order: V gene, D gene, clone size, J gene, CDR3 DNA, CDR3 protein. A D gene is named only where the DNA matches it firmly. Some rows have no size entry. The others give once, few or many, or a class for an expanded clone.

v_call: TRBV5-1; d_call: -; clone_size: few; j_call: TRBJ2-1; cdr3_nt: TGCGCCAGCAGAACTAGCAGTAACAATGAGCAGTTCTTC; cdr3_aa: CASRTSSNNEQFF
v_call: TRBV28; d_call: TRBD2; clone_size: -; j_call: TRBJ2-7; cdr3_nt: TGTGCCAGCAGCCCGACTAGCGGAGACAGGCTCTACGAGCAGTACTTC; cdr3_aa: CASSPTSGDRLYEQYF
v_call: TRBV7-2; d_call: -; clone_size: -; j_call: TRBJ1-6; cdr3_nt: TGTGCCAGCAGCTTAGAAAGGGACTCACCCCTCCACTTT; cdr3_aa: CASSLERDSPLHF
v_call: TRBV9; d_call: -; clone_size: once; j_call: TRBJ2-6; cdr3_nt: TGTGCCAGCAGCGCGACCTCTGGGGCCAACGTCCTGACTTTC; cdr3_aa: CASSATSGANVLTF
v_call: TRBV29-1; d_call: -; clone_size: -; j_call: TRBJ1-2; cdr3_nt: TGCAGCGAGGAGAGGTCAGGCTATGGCTACACCTTC; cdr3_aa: CSEERSGYGYTF
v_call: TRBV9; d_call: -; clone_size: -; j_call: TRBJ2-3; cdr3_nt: TGTGCCAGCAAGGGGAGCGGAGCGGGTAGCACAGATACGCAGTATTTT; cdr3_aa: CASKGSGAGSTDTQYF
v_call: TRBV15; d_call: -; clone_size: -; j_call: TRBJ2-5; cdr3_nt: TGTGCCACCAGCACCGAACGGGGAGAGACCCAGTACTTC; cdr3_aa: CATSTERGETQYF
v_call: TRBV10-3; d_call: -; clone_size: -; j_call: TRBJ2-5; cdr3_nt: TGTGCCATCGGACAAGAGACCCAGTACTTC; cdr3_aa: CAIGQETQYF
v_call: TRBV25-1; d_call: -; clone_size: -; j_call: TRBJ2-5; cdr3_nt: TGTGCCAGCAGTGAATATGGGGGGTACCAAGAGACCCAGTACTTC; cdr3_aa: CASSEYGGYQETQYF
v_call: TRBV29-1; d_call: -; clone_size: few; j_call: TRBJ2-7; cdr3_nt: TGCAGCTCTACATGGGGCTACGAGCAGTACTTC; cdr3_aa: CSSTWGYEQYF
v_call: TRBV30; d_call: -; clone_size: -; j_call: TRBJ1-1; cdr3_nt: TGTGCCTGGAGGGAACACATGAACACTGAAGCTTTCTTT; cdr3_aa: CAWREHMNTEAFF
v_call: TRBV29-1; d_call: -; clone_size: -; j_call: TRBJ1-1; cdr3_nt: TGCAGCGGAAAGAGCATGAACACTGAAGCTTTCTTT; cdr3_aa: CSGKSMNTEAFF
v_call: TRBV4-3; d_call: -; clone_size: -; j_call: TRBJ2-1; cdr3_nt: TGCGCCAGCAGCCAGACGACAGCGGCGCACAATGAGCAGTTCTTC; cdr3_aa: CASSQTTAAHNEQFF
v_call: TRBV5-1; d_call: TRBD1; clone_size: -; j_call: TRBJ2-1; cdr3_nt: TGCGCCAGCAGCTTGGCCCCCAAGGGGGCCGGTGAGCAGTTCTTC; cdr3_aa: CASSLAPKGAGEQFF
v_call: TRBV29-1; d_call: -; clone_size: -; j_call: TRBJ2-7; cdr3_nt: TGCAGCGTTGCGGGCTCCTACGAGCAGTACTTC; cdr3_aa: CSVAGSYEQYF
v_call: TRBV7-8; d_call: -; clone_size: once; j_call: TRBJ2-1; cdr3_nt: TGTGCCAGCAGCTTCCGGGGCGCGTTCCCGGAGGGGCAGTTCTTC; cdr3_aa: CASSFRGAFPEGQFF
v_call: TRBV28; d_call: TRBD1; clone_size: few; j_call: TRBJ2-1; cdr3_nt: TGTGCCAGCAGGGGACAGGGAGGGAATGAGCAGTTCTTC; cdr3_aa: CASRGQGGNEQFF
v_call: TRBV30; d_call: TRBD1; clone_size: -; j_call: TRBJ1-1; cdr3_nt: TGTGCCTGGGCGGACAGGGCTACTGAAGCTTTCTTT; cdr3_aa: CAWADRATEAFF
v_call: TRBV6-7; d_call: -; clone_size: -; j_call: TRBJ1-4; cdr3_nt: TGTGCCAGCAATAGGGGCCAGGGGCGGCAAAAACTGTTTTTT; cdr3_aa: CASNRGQGRQKLFF
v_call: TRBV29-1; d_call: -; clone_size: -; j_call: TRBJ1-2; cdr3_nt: TGCAGCGTTCGAACAGCCATTAACTATGGCTACACCTTC; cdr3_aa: CSVRTAINYGYTF
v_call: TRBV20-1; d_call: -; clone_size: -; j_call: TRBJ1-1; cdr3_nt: TGCAGTGCTAGCCGGAACACTGAAGCTTTCTTT; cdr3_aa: CSASRNTEAFF
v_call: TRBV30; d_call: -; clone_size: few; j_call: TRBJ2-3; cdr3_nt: TGTGCCTGGAGTTTTTCTGGGACAGATACGCAGTATTTT; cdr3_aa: CAWSFSGTDTQYF
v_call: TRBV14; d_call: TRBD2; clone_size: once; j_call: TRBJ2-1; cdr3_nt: TGTGCCAGCAGCATAGGACTAGCGGGGTACAATGAGCAGTTCTTC; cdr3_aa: CASSIGLAGYNEQFF
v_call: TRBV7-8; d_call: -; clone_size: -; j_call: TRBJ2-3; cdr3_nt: TGTGCCTTGAGGCCCCTCAGCACAGATACGCAGTATTTT; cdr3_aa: CALRPLSTDTQYF
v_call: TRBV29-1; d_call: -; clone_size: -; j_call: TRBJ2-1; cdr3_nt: TGCAGCGTTGAAGCTTACCCGGAGGATGAGCAGTTCTTC; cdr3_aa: CSVEAYPEDEQFF
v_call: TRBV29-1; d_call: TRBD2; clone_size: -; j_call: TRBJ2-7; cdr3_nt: TGCAGCGTAACTACTAGCGGACAACCCTACGAGCAGTACTTC; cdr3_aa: CSVTTSGQPYEQYF
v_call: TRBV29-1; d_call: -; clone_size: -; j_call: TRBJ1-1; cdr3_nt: TGCAGCGTCGGAGGAGGGGGGAACACTGAAGCTTTCTTT; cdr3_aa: CSVGGGGNTEAFF
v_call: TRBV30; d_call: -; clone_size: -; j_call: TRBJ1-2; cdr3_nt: TGTGCCTGGAGTGTACTAGGGATTGGCTACACCTTC; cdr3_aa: CAWSVLGIGYTF
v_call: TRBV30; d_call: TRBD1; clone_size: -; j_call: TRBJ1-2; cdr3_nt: TGTGCCTGGAGTTTCCCAGGACAGGGGTATGGCTACACCTTC; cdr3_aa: CAWSFPGQGYGYTF
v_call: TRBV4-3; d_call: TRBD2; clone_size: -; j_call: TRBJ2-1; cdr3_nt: TGCGCCAGCAGCCAAGATTTGGCGGGAGGATTTAGGGATGAGCAGTTCTTC; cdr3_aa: CASSQDLAGGFRDEQFF
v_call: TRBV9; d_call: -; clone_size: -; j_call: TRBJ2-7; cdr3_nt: TGTGCCAGCAGCGTAGGGGTCTGGCGATCCCCCTACGAGCAGTACTTC; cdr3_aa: CASSVGVWRSPYEQYF
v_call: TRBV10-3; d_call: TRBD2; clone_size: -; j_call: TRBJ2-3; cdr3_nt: TGTGCCATCAGTGAGGGCACCTCAGCGGGGGATACGCAGTATTTT; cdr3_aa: CAISEGTSAGDTQYF
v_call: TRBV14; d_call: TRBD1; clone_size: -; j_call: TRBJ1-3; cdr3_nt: TGTGCCAGCAGCCAACTCTCGACAGGGACTGGAAACACCATATATTTT; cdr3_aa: CASSQLSTGTGNTIYF
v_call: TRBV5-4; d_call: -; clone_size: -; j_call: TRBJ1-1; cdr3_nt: TGTGCCAGCAGCCCCCCTCCGGGCCGTGACACTGAAGCTTTCTTT; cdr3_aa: CASSPPPGRDTEAFF
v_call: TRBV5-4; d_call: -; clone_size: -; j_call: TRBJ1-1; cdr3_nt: TGTGCCAGCAGCTTGATTGGGGGCAGCACTGAAGCTTTCTTT; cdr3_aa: CASSLIGGSTEAFF
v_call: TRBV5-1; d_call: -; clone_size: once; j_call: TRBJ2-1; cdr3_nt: TGCGCCAGCAGCACTTGGACGGATGAGCAGTTCTTC; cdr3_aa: CASSTWTDEQFF
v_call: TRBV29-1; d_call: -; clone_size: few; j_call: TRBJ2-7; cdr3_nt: TGCAGCGTTGCGACAGCGACTTCCTACGAGCAGTACTTC; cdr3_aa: CSVATATSYEQYF
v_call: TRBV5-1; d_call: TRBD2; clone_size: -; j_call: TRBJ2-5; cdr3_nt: TGCGCCAGCAGCTTTGGCGGACTAGGAGAGACCCAGTACTTC; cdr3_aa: CASSFGGLGETQYF
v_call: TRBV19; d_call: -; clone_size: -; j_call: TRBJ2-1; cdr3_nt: TGTGCCAGTAGTTTGAGGGATGAGCAGTTCTTC; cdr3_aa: CASSLRDEQFF
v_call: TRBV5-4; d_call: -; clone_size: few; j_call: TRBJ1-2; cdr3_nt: TGTGCCAGCAGCTCCCGGGCCCGGTGGGGCTACACCTTC; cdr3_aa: CASSSRARWGYTF
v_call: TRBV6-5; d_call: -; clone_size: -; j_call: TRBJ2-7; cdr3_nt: TGTGCCAGCAGAGGCAGCCGACCCTCCTACGAGCAGTACTTC; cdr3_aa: CASRGSRPSYEQYF
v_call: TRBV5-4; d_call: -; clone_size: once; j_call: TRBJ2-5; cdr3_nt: TGTGCCAGCAGCTTGAAGTTCCAAGAGACCCAGTACTTC; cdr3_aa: CASSLKFQETQYF
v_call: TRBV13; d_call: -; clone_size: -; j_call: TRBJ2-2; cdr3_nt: TGTGCCAGCAGCTTAGGACAAAAGAACACCGGGGAGCTGTTTTTT; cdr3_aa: CASSLGQKNTGELFF
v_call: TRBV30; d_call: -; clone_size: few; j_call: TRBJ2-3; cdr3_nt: TGTGCCTGGGCCTTTGGAAGCACAGATACGCAGTATTTT; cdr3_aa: CAWAFGSTDTQYF
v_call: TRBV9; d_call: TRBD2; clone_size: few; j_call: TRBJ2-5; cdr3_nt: TGTGCCAGCAGCGGACTAGCGCCGGTTCAAGAGACCCAGTACTTC; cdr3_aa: CASSGLAPVQETQYF
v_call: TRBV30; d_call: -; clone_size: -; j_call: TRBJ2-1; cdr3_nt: TGTGCCTGGAGCTCTGCGAGGACCTCGAGCTCCTACAATGAGCAGTTCTTC; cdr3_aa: CAWSSARTSSSYNEQFF
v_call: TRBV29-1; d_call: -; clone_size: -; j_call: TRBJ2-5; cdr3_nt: TGCAGCTCGTCGGGAGCCGGAGAGACCCAGTACTTC; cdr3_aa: CSSSGAGETQYF
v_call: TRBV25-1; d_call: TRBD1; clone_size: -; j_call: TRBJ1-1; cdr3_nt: TGTGCCAGCAGTGAAAGGGGACAGATGAACACTGAAGCTTTCTTT; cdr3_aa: CASSERGQMNTEAFF
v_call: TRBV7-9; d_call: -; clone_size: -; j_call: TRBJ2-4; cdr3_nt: TGTGCCAGCAGCTCCTCCTCGGAGGACAAAAACATTCAGTACTTC; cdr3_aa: CASSSSSEDKNIQYF
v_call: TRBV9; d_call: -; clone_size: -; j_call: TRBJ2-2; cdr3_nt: TGTGCCAGCAGCGTAGCTAACCAGGCGAACACCGGGGAGCTGTTTTTT; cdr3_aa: CASSVANQANTGELFF
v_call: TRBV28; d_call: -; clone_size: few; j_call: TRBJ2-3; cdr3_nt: TGTGCCAGCAGTTTATCAACAGGGTGGGATACGCAGTATTTT; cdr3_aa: CASSLSTGWDTQYF